This T cell receptor (beta chain) was identified in a study of blood T cell repertoires in COVID-19. Study-wide background: T cells, B-cell-depleted T cells, or PBMCs supplied cDNA or gDNA.

Recruited during active infection, patients (from Seattle) were subsequently followed longitudinally. The CDR3 sequence is 13 residues long. V was pared by 5 bases and J by 8 bases, with 12 bases between. Germline CDR1 and CDR2: PRHDT and FYEKMQ (reference sequence). This clone came up a few times. Under the authors' procedure: By means of reference gene primer amplification, nucleated cell counts were estimated. Sequenced by immunoSEQ multiplex PCR; TCRdb stores in-frame clones only, minus some. V and J calls and clone size are copied from that table; D and trimming were computed from the DNA. The sample consists of around 220,000 clones, 70% to 85% of them appearing once.

The rearrangement joins TRBV13 to TRBJ1-4; possibly TRBD1 for D (5 bases). The sequenced sample consisted of peripheral blood. This TCR was recovered from an elderly woman with COVID-19, enrolled during active disease. CDR3 region: CASSPQGHEKLFF. The CDR3 DNA sequence: TGTGCCAGCAGCCCTCAGGGTCACGAAAAACTGTTTTTT.